This T cell receptor beta chain was obtained from a study of blood T cell repertoires in COVID-19. Across the study: T cells, B-cell-depleted T cells, or PBMCs supplied cDNA or gDNA.

The count of this clone is one. The CDR3 extends over 16 amino acids. V dropped 3 bases and J dropped 7; count of bases not matched to a gene: 10. The germline V gene has CDR1 SGHRS and CDR2 YFSETQ. Produced via immunoSEQ multiplex PCR; TCRdb's table is partial and in-frame only. The sample contains about 200,000 clones, 80% to 90% of which appear only once. This TCR was sampled from a woman over 75 with acute or convalescent COVID-19. The chain has TRBV5-1 and TRBJ2-1; 10 bases agree with TRBD1. Material: peripheral blood. The CDR3 here is CASSSSDRGLGNEQFF. The CDR3 DNA follows: TGCGCCAGCAGCTCCTCCGACAGGGGGCTTGGGAATGAGCAGTTCTTC.